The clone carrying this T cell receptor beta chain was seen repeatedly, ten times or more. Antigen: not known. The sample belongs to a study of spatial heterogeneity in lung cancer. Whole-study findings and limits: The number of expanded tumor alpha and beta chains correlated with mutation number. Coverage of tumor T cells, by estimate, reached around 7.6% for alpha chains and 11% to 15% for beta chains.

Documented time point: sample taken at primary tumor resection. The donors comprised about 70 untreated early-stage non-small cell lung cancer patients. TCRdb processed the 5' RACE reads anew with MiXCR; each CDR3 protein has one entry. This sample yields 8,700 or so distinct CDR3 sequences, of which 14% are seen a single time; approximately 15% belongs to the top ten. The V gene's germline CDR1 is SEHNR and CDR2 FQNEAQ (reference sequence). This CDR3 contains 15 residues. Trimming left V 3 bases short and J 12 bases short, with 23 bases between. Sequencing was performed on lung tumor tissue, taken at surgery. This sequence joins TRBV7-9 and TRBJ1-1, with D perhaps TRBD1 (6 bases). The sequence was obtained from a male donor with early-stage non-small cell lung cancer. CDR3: CASSFWPDRSGIPFF. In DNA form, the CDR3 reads TGTGCCAGCAGCTTTTGGCCCGACAGGTCCGGAATTCCTTTCTTT.